This paragraph covers one TCR beta chain sequence. This sample was included in a study of T cells in Graves' hyperthyroidism and ophthalmopathy. TCR beta CDR3 regions were amplified from RNA transcripts. Using the HTBI primer set, a first-round RT-PCR was run on the TCR CDR3. MiXCR, run by TCRdb on the multiplex PCR reads, gives a single entry per CDR3 protein. The sample has about 700,000 distinct CDR3 sequences, 12% to 15% seen once. The CDR3 contains 15 residues. Losses at the gene ends were 6 bases for V and 4 bases for J; bases not matched to a gene: 9. The germline CDR1 and CDR2 sequences are LNHDA and SQIVND (reference sequence).

Sequenced material: blood. This clonotype was obtained from a woman aged 18-29 years with Graves' hyperthyroidism. The chain is built from TRBV19 and TRBJ1-5, with 7 bases lining up with TRBD1. The CDR3 DNA sequence: TGTGCCAGTAGCCCTTGGACAGGAGAGAATCAGCCCCAGCATTTT. Encoded protein: CASSPWTGENQPQHF.